The following is a T cell receptor (beta chain) sequence with its context. What it binds is unknown. The data originate from a study of cytomegalovirus exposure and HLA in healthy donors. Findings and limits, study-wide: TCR beta chain V- and J-gene trimming was linked, in a later analysis, to a missense variant in DCLRE1C. Associated with cytomegalovirus, according to the listing, were 170 or so TCR beta chains.

The CDR3 runs to 13 residues. Germline trimming cut 3 bases from V and 7 bases from J; bases unmatched to any gene: 7. Germline V CDR1 and CDR2: SQVTM, ANQGSEA. The PCR used 60 Vbeta and 13 Jbeta primers. Only in-frame clones appear in the TCRdb table, and some are missing; sequencing was by immunoSEQ multiplex PCR. The sample consists of 120,000 to 150,000 clones, roughly 80% of them appearing once. The TCR originated in a male donor in good health and CMV-seronegative. Sequencing was done on a sample of PBMCs. V usage is TRBV29-1 and J usage is TRBJ1-2; TRBD1 aligns across 8 bases. CDR3 nucleotide sequence: TGCAGCGTTGAGGGACAGGCCGGGAGTGGCTACACCTTC. Residues: CSVEGQAGSGYTF.